This paragraph covers one T cell receptor (beta chain) sequence. The sample originates from a study of blood T cell repertoires in COVID-19. Study-wide context: The United States, Italy and Spain were the sources of the acute and convalescent COVID-19 samples. Nucleic acid was either cDNA or gDNA, and it came from T cells, B-cell-depleted T cells, or PBMCs.

Under the authors' procedure: Reference gene primer amplification in the assay estimated nucleated cell counts. Clones were sequenced by immunoSEQ multiplex PCR, and TCRdb holds only the in-frame ones, with some missing. D and trimming come from the DNA, and the V and J calls and clone size come from that table. Of about 250,000 clones in the sample, 88% were seen once. Per the germline V gene, CDR1 is MDHEN and CDR2 is SYDVKM. The CDR3 loop spans 14 amino acids. V dropped 5 bases and J dropped 2 bases, with 13 bases sitting between them. Source material: peripheral blood. The sequence was obtained from a man older than 75 with acute or convalescent COVID-19. The chain is built from TRBV28 and TRBJ2-7; TRBD2 might be the D (5 bases). This CDR3 is CASSRIAGTYEQYF. CDR3 bases: TGTGCCAGCAGTAGAATTGCGGGTACCTACGAGCAGTACTTC.